These T cell receptor beta chains were read from a single sample in a study of beta chain features in type 1 diabetes. The assay was immunoSEQ multiplex PCR, and TCRdb's table has in-frame clones only and misses some. The sample shows 970,000 or so clones, 17% of them seen only once. The material sequenced was naive CD4+ T cells from blood. The receptors shown here come from a young woman in good health. Both conserved end residues are part of each CDR3.

>13|TRBV7-3|TRBJ2-5
CASSPQLQETQYF
>15|TRBV11-2|TRBJ2-1
CASSLGTVEYNEQFF
>13|TRBV9|TRBJ2-1
CASGRLPYNEQFF
>17|TRBV16|TRBJ2-1
CASSQTKTGFSYNEQFF
>12|TRBV18|TRBJ1-4
CASSPNGEKLFF
>14|TRBV7-9|TRBJ2-1
CASSLGVSGDEQFF
>15|TRBV11-2|TRBJ2-7
CASSYVEGPAYEQYF
>15|TRBV7-2|TRBJ2-7
CASSLVGSYSYEQYF
>13|TRBV4-3|TRBJ2-5
CASSQYYLETQYF
>15|TRBV5-6|TRBJ2-5
CASSSSSGVGLAQYF
>14|TRBV7-3|TRBJ2-3
CASSLRPHTDTQYF
>16|TRBV27|TRBJ2-7
CASSPQGYSINYEQYF
>15|TRBV5-4|TRBJ2-7
CASSLAGPGLGEQYF
>14|TRBV11-1|TRBJ2-7
CASSRGYSSLEQYF
>13|TRBV11-1|TRBJ2-7
CASSKGGRYEQYF
>13|TRBV19|TRBJ1-2
CASRGLSNYGYTF
>17|TRBV28|TRBJ1-1
CASSPTTGRTMNTEAFF
>12|TRBV5-1|TRBJ2-7
CASSSQGSEQYF
>13|TRBV18|TRBJ1-1
CASSPGTATEAFF
>14|TRBV5-4|TRBJ2-5
CASSLTSSPETQYF
>13|TRBV6-5|TRBJ2-1
CASSYLGVHEQFF
>16|TRBV4-1|TRBJ2-3
CASSPQTSGRGYTQYF
>14|TRBV6-5|TRBJ2-3
CASSINRGERTQYF
>15|TRBV7-9|TRBJ1-2
CASSQQGHLMGGYTF
>13|TRBV2|TRBJ1-5
CASSATRDQPQHF
>17|TRBV7-6|TRBJ2-3
CASSSLAGGFRTDTQYF
>17|TRBV5-6|TRBJ1-1
CASSLQPGFDTNTEAFF
>11|TRBV19|TRBJ1-1
CASKRSDTAFF
>15|TRBV5-1|TRBJ2-5
CASRKTGTPPGEQYF
>11|TRBV7-8|TRBJ2-5
CASSFKETQYF
>15|TRBV7-9|TRBJ2-2
CASSSRRGNTGELFF
>15|TRBV18|TRBJ2-5
CASSPKSTSQETQYF
>13|TRBV27|TRBJ1-2
CASSPRQGPGYTF
>12|TRBV5-6|TRBJ2-7
CASSAREHEQYF
>11|TRBV20-1|TRBJ2-7
CSASGAYEQYF
>16|TRBV28|TRBJ2-2
CASSPWGTANTGELFF
>15|TRBV6-5|TRBJ2-1
CASSYRGRALNEQFF
>15|TRBV2|TRBJ1-4
CASSRQPATNEKLFF
>21|TRBV14|TRBJ1-5
CASSQSLGPGQGLYSNQPQHF
>14|TRBV5-6|TRBJ2-1
CASSLRSYGNEQFF
>12|TRBV18|TRBJ2-7
CASSPAGGEQYF
>15|TRBV2|TRBJ1-4
CASTQTRRVNEKLFF
>15|TRBV4-1|TRBJ1-2
CASSQDDRRNYGYTF
>15|TRBV28|TRBJ2-1
CASSPLSETWNEQFF
>13|TRBV18|TRBJ2-7
CASSADRAYEQYF
>13|TRBV7-6|TRBJ2-3
CASSFLVSDTQYF
>14|TRBV6-6|TRBJ2-7
CASSYRIQGDEQYF
>12|TRBV29-1|TRBJ2-7
CSVRQSSYEQYF
>13|TRBV7-3|TRBJ2-7
CASSPQDSYEQYF
>16|TRBV15|TRBJ2-3
CATSKGLAGREDTQYF
>18|TRBV29-1|TRBJ2-1
CSVEGYLGLRRSYNEQFF
>17|TRBV7-9|TRBJ2-2
CASSREQDSSNTGELFF
>15|TRBV4-3|TRBJ1-5
CASSQDNRGLEPQHF
>15|TRBV5-6|TRBJ1-2
CASSLTGTGDYGYTF
>13|TRBV10-3|TRBJ2-7
CAITSGQHYEQYF